This T cell receptor (beta chain) was sequenced during a study of blood T cell repertoires in COVID-19. On the study more broadly: Collection of acute and convalescent COVID-19 samples took place in the United States, Italy and Spain.

With 6 bases removed from V and 7 bases from J, the gap between germline ends came to 16 bases. The CDR3 spans 14 residues. The germline V gene encodes CDR1 MNHNY and CDR2 SVGAGI (reference sequence). The data were produced by immunoSEQ multiplex PCR, yet TCRdb's version contains in-frame clones alone and is incomplete. Found here are some 310,000 clones, 90% of them singletons; the top ten hold around 0.93%. Followed over time, Seattle patients had been enrolled while infection was active. Sequencing was done on a sample of peripheral blood. The TCR was taken from a woman in her 40s with COVID-19, enrolled during active disease. The chain has TRBV6-6 and TRBJ2-1, with D maybe TRBD2 (5 bases). This CDR3 is CASSLSGAQNEQFF. The CDR3 nucleotides read TGTGCCAGCAGCTTAAGCGGAGCCCAGAATGAGCAGTTCTTC.